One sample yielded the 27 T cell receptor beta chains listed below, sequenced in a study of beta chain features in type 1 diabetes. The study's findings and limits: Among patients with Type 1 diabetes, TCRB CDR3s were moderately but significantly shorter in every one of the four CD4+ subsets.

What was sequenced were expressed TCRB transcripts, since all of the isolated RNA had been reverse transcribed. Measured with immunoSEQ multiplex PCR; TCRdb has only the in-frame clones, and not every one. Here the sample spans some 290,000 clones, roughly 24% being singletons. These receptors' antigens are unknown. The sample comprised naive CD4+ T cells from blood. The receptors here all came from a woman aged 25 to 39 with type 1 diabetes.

This CDR3 reads CSVGDTSPLHF. The CDR3, as DNA: TGCAGCGTTGGGGACACCTCACCCCTCCACTTT. The rearrangement uses TRBV29-1 and TRBJ1-6; possible D gene TRBD1, 6 bases. This CDR3 is 11 amino acids long. Trimming took off 4 bases at V and 10 bases at J, with 8 bases between the two ends. Germline CDR1 and CDR2: SQVTM and ANQGSEA.

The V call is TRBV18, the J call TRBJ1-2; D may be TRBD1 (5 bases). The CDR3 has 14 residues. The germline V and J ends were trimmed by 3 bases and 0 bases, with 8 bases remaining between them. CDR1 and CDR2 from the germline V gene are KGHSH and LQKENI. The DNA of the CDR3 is TGTGCCAGCTCACCCGGACAAGCTAACTATGGCTACACCTTC. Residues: CASSPGQANYGYTF. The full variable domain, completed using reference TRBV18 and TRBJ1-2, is NAGVMQNPRHLVRRRGQEARLRCSPMKGHSHVYWYRQLPEEGLKFMVYLQKENIIDESGMPKERFSAEFPKEGPSILRIQQVVRGDSAAYFCASSPGQANYGYTFGSGTRLTVV.

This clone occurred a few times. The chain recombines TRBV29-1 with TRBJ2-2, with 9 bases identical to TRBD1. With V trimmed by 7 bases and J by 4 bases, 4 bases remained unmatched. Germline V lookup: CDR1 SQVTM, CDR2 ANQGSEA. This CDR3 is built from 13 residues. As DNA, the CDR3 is TGCAGCGGGGACAGGGAGGCCACCGGGGAGCTGTTTTTT. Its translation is CSGDREATGELFF.

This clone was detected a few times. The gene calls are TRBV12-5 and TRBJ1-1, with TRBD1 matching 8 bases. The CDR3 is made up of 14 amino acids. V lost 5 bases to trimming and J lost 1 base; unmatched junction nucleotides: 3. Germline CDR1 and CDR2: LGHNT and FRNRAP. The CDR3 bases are TGTGCTAGTGGTCCGGGGACAGGGAACACTGAAGCTTTCTTT. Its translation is CASGPGTGNTEAFF.

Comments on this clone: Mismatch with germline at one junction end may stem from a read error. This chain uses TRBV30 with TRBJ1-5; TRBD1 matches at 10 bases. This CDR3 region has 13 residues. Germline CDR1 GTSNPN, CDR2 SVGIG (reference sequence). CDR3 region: CAAGGQGIQPQHF. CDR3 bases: TGCGCCGCCGGGGGACAGGGGATACAGCCCCAGCATTTT.

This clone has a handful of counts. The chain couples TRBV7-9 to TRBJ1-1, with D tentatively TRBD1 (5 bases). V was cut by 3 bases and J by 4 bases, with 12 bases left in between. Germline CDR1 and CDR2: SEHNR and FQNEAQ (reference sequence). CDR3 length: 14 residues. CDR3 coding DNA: TGTGCCAGCAGCTTCATGGACCAGGGCACTGAAGCTTTCTTT. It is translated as CASSFMDQGTEAFF.

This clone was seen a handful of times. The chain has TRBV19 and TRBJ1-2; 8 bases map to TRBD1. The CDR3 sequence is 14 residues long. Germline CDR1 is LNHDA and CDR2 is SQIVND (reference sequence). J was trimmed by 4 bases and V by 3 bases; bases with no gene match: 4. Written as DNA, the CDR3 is TGTGCCAGTAGTATCCCCGGGACAGGCTATGGCTACACCTTC. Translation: CASSIPGTGYGYTF.

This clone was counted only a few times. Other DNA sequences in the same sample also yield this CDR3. Here the CDR3 reads CASSVARGDTQYF. DNA of the CDR3: TGTGCCAGCAGCGTAGCTCGGGGAGATACGCAGTATTTT. V usage is TRBV9 and J usage is TRBJ2-3; D perhaps matches TRBD2 (5 bases). The CDR3 has 13 residues. Looked up from germline, CDR1 is SGDLS and CDR2 is YYNGEE. Trimming stripped 0 bases from V and 5 bases from J, with 7 bases between.

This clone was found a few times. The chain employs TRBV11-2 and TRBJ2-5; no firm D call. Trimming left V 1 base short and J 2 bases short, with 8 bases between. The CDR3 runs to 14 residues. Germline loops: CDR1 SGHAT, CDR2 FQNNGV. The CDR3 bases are TGTGCCAGCAGCTTAGTCCTCGGGCAAGAGACCCAGTACTTC. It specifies CASSLVLGQETQYF.

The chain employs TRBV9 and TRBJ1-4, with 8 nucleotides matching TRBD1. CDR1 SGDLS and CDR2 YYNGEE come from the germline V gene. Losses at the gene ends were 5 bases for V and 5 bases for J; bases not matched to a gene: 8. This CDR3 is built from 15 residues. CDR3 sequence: CASSPTTGENEKLFF. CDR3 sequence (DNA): TGTGCCAGCAGTCCTACGACAGGGGAAAATGAAAAACTGTTTTTT.

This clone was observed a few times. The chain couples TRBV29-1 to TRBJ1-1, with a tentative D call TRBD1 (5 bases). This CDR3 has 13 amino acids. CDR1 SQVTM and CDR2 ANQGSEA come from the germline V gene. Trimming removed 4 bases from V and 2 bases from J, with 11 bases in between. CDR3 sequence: CSVGRQQNTEAFF. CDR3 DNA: TGCAGCGTTGGAAGACAGCAAAACACTGAAGCTTTCTTT. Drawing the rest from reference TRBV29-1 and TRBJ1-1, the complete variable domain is SAVISQKPSRDICQRGTSLTIQCQVDSQVTMMFWYRQQPGQSLTLIATANQGSEATYESGFVIDKFPISRPNLTFSTLTVSNMSPEDSSIYLCSVGRQQNTEAFFGQGTRLTVV.

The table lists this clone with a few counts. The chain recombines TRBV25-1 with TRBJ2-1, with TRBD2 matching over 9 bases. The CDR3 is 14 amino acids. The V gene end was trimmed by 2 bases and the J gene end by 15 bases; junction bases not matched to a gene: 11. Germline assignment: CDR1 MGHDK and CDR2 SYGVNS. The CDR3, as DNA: TGTGCCAGCAGTGAACTATCCAGCGGGAGGCAATCGTTCTTC. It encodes CASSELSSGRQSFF.

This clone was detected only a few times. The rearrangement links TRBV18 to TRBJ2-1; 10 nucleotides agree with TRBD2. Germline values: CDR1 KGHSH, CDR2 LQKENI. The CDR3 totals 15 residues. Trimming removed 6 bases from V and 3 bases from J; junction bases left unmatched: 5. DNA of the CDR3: TGTGCCAGCTCTCTCGGGACTAGCGACTACAATGAGCAGTTCTTC. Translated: CASSLGTSDYNEQFF.

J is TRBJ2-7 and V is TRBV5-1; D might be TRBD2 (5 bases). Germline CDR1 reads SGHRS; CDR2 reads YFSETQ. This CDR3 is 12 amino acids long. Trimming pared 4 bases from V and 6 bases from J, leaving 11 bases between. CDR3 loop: CASSRDYAEQYF. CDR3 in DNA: TGCGCCAGCAGCCGAGACTACGCCGAGCAGTACTTC.

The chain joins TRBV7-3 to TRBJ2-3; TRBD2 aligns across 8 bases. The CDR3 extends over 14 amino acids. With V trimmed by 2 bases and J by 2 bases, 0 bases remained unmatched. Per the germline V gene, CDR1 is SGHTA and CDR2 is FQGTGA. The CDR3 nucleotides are TGTGCCAGCAGCTTAGGACTAGCCACAGATACGCAGTATTTT. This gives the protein CASSLGLATDTQYF.

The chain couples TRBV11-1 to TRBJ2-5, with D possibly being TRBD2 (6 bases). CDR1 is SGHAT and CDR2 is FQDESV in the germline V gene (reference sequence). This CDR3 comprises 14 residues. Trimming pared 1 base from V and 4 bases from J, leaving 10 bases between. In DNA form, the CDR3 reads TGTGCCAGCAGCTTAGGTCGCGGGACAGAGACCCAGTACTTC. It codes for CASSLGRGTETQYF.

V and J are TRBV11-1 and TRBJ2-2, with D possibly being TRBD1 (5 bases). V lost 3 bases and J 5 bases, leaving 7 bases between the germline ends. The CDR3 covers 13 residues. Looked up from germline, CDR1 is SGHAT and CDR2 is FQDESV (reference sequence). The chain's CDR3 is CASSFQGTGELFF. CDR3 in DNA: TGTGCCAGCAGCTTCCAGGGTACCGGGGAGCTGTTTTTT. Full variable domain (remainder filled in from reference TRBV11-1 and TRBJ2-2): EAEVAQSPRYKITEKSQAVAFWCDPISGHATLYWYRQILGQGPELLVQFQDESVVDDSQLPKDRFSAERLKGVDSTLKIQPAELGDSAMYLCASSFQGTGELFFGEGSRLTVL.

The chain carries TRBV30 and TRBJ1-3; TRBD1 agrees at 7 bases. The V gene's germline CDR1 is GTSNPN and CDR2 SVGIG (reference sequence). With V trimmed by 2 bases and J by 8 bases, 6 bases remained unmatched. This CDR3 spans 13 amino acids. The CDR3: CAWSFGQVDTIYF. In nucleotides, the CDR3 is TGTGCCTGGAGTTTCGGACAGGTTGACACCATATATTTT. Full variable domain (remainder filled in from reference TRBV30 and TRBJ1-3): SQTIHQWPATLVQPVGSPLSLECTVEGTSNPNLYWYRQAAGRGLQLLFYSVGIGQISSEVPQNLSASRPQDRQFILSSKKLLLSDSGFYLCAWSFGQVDTIYFGEGSWLTVV.

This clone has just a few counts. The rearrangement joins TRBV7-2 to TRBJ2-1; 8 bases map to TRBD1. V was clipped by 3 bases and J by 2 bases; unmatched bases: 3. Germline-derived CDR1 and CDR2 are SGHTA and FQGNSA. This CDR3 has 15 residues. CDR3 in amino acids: CASSFETGAYNEQFF. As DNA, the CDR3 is TGTGCCAGCAGCTTCGAGACAGGGGCCTACAATGAGCAGTTCTTC. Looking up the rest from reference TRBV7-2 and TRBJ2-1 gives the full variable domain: GAGVSQSPSNKVTEKGKDVELRCDPISGHTALYWYRQSLGQGLEFLIYFQGNSAPDKSGLPSDRFSAERTGGSVSTLTIQRTQQEDSAVYLCASSFETGAYNEQFFGPGTRLTVL.

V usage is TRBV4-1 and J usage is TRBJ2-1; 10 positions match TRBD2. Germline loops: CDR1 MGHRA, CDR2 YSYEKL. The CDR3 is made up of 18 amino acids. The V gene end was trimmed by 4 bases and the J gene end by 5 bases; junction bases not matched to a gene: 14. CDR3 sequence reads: CASSLPRRGTSVDNEQFF. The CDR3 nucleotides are TGCGCCAGCAGCCTCCCCCGTCGTGGGACTAGCGTTGACAATGAGCAGTTCTTC.

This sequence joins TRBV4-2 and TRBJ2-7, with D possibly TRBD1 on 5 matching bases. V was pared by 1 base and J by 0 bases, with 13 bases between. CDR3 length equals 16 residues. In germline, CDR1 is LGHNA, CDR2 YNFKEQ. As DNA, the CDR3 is TGTGCCAGCAGCCAAGTTTCAGGCCAGGGCTCCTACGAGCAGTACTTC. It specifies CASSQVSGQGSYEQYF.

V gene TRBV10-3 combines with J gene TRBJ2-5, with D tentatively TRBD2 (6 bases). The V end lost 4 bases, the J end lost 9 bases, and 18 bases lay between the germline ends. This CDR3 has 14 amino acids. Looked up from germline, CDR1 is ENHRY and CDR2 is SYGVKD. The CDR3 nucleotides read TGTGCCATCAGTGCAGGGACTGGGGGTATGTCCCAGTACTTC. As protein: CAISAGTGGMSQYF.

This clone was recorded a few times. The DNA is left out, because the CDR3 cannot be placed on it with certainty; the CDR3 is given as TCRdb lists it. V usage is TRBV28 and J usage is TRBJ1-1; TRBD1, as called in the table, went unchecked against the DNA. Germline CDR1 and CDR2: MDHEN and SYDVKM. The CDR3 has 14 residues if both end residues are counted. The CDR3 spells CASSSSTGDFFSFF.

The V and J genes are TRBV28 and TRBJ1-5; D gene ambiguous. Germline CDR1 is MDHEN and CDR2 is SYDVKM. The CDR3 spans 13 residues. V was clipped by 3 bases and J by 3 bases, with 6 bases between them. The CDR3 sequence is CASSFYNNQPQHF. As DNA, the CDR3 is TGTGCCAGCAGTTTTTACAACAATCAGCCCCAGCATTTT. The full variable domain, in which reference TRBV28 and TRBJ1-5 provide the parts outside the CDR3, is DVKVTQSSRYLVKRTGEKVFLECVQDMDHENMFWYRQDPGLGLRLIYFSYDVKMKEKGDIPEGYSVSREKKERFSLILESASTNQTSMYLCASSFYNNQPQHFGDGTRLSIL.

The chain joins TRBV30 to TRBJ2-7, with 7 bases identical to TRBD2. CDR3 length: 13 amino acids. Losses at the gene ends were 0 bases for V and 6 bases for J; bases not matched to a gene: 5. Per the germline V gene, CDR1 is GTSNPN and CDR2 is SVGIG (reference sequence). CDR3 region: CAWSVLGGSEQYF. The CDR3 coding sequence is TGTGCCTGGAGTGTACTTGGCGGGAGCGAGCAGTACTTC.

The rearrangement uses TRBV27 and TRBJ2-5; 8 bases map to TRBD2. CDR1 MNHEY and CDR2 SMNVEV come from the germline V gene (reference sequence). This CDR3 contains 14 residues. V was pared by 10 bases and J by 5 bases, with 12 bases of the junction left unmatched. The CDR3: CATGDGRAGETQYF. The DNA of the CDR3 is TGTGCCACTGGGGACGGGAGGGCCGGGGAGACCCAGTACTTC.

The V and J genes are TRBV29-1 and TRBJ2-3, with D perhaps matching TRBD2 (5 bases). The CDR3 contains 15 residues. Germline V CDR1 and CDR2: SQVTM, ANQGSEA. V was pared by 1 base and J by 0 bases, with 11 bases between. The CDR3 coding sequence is TGCAGCGTTGAAGTACGTCGGGGTAGCACAGATACGCAGTATTTT. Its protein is CSVEVRRGSTDTQYF.